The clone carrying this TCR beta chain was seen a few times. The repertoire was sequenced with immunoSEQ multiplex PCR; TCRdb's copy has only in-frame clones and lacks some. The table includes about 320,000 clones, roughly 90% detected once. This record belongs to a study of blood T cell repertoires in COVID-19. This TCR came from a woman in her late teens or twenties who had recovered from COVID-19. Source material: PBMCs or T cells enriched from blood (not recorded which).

The CDR3 reads CASSQEGGNYEQYF. DNA for the CDR3: TGTGCCAGCAGCCAAGAGGGAGGGAACTACGAGCAGTACTTC. J is TRBJ2-7 and V is TRBV4-2; 7 bases align to TRBD2. Looked up from germline, CDR1 is LGHNA and CDR2 is YNFKEQ. V shed 0 bases, J shed 3 bases, and the junction held 2 bases outside the gene matches. The CDR3 has 14 amino acids.